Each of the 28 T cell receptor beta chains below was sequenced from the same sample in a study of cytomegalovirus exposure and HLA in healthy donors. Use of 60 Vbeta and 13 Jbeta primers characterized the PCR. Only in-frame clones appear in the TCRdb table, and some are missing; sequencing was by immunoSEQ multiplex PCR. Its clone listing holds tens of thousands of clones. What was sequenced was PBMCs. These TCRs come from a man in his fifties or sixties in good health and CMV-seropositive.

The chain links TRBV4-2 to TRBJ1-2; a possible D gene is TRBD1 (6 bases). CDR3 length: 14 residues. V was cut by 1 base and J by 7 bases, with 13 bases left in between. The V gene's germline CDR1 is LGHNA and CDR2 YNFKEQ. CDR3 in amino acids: CASSQGRGEGGYTF. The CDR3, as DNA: TGTGCCAGCAGCCAAGGCAGGGGTGAGGGTGGCTACACCTTC.

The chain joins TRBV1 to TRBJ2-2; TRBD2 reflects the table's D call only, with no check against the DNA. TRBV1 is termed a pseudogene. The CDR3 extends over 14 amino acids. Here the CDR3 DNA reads TGCACCAGCAGCGGCGGGGTTGGGACCGGGGAGCTGTTTTTT. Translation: CTSSGGVGTGELFF.

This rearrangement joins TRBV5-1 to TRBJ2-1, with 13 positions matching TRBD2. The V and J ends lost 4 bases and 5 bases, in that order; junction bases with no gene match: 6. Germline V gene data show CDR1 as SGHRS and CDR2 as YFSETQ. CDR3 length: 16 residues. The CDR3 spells CASSQTSGRTHNEQFF. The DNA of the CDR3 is TGCGCCAGCAGCCAGACTAGCGGGAGGACCCACAATGAGCAGTTCTTC.

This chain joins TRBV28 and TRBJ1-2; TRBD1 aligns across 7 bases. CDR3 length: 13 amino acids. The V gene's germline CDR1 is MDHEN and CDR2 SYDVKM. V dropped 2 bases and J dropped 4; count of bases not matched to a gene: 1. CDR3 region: CASSLTGVYGYTF. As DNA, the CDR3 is TGTGCCAGCAGTTTAACAGGGGTCTATGGCTACACCTTC.

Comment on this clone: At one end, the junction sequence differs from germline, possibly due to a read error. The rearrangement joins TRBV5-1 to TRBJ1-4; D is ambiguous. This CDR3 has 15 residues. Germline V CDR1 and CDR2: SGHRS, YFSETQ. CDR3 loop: CASSLAPLANEKLSF. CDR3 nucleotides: TGCGCCAGCAGCTTAGCACCGCTAGCTAATGAAAAACTGTCTTTT.

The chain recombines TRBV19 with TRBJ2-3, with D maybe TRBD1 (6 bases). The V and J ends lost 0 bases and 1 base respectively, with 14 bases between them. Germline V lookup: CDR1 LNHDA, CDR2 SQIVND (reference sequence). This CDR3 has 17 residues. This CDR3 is CASSIDGSGQGTDTQYF. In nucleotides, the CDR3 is TGTGCCAGTAGTATAGATGGCTCGGGACAAGGCACAGATACGCAGTATTTT.

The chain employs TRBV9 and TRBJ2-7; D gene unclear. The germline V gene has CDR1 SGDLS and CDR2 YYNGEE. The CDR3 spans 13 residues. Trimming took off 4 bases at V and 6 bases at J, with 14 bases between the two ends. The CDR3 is CASSFQVGTEQYF. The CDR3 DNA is TGTGCCAGCAGCTTCCAGGTAGGAACCGAGCAGTACTTC.

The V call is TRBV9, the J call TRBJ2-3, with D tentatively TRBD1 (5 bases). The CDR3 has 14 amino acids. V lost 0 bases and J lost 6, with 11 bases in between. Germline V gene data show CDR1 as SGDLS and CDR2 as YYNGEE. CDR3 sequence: CASSVDGAQDTQYF. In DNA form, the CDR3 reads TGTGCCAGCAGCGTAGATGGGGCTCAGGATACGCAGTATTTT.

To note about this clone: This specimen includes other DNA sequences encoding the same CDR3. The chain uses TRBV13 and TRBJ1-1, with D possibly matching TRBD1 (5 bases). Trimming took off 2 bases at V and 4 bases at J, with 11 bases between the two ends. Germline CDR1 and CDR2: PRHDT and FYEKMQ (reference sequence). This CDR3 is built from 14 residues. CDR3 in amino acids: CASSLRSGGTEAFF. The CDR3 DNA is TGTGCCAGCAGCTTAAGATCGGGGGGCACTGAAGCTTTCTTT.

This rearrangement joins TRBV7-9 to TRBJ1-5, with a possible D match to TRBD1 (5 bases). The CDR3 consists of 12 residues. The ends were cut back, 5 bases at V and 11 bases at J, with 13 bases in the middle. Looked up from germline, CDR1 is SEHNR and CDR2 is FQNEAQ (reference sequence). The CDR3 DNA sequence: TGTGCCAGCAGCCCGAGTGGGGCGGCCCAGCATTTT. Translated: CASSPSGAAQHF.

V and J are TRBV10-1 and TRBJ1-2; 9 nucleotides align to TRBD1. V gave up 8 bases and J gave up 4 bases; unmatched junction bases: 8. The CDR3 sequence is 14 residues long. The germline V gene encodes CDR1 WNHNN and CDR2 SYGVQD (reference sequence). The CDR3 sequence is CASRAGQGSYGYTF. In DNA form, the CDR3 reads TGCGCCAGCCGCGCGGGACAGGGAAGCTATGGCTACACCTTC.

CDR3 nucleotide sequence: TGTGCCAGCAGCTTGATGGGGCTCTCTGGAAACACCATATATTTT. Translation gives CASSLMGLSGNTIYF. The chain has TRBV7-2 and TRBJ1-3, with D perhaps TRBD1 (5 bases). V was cut by 3 bases and J by 0 bases, with 9 bases left in between. There are 15 residues in the CDR3. Germline loops: CDR1 SGHTA, CDR2 FQGNSA.

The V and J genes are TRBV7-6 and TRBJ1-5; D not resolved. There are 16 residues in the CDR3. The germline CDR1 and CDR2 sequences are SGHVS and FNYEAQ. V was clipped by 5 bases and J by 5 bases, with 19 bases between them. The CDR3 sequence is CASSDPPGTPHQPQHF. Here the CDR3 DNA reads TGTGCCAGCAGCGACCCCCCGGGAACACCTCATCAGCCCCAGCATTTT.

The DNA of the CDR3 is TGTGCCAGCAACTCCCGTCTCTCCGATGGCTACACCTTC. It encodes CASNSRLSDGYTF. This sequence joins TRBV7-9 and TRBJ1-2; D gene uncertain. Germline assignment: CDR1 SEHNR and CDR2 FQNEAQ (reference sequence). Trimming removed 7 bases from V and 6 bases from J, with 15 bases in between. The CDR3 extends over 13 amino acids.

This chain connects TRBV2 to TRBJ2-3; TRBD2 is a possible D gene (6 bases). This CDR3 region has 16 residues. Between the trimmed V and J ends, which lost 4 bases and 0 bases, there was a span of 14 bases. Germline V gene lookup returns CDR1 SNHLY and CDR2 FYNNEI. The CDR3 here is CASSVFSGGSTDTQYF. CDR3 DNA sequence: TGTGCCAGCAGTGTGTTCAGCGGAGGGAGCACAGATACGCAGTATTTT.

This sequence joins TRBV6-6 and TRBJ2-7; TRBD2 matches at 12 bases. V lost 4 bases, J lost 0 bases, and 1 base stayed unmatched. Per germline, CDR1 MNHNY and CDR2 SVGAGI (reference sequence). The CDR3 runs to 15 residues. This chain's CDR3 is CASSLLAGGSYEQYV. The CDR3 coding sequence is TGTGCCAGCAGTTTACTAGCGGGAGGCTCCTACGAGCAGTACGTC.

The chain's CDR3 is CAWSVEGATDTQYF. CDR3 DNA sequence: TGTGCCTGGAGTGTAGAGGGGGCAACAGATACGCAGTATTTT. The V call is TRBV30, the J call TRBJ2-3; 7 nucleotides line up with TRBD1. Unmatched junction bases numbered 3, after V lost 0 bases and J lost 3 bases. The CDR3 contains 14 residues. The germline V gene encodes CDR1 GTSNPN and CDR2 SVGIG (reference sequence).

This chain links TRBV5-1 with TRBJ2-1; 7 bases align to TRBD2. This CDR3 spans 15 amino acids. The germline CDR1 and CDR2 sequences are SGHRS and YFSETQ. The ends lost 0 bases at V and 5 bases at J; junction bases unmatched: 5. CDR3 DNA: TGCGCCAGCAGCTTGGTTCTAGCGGCTGACAATGAGCAGTTCTTC. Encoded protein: CASSLVLAADNEQFF.

The CDR3 bases are TGTGCCAGCAGCGCCAGACCAGGGTCTCCTGAAGCTTTCTTT. It specifies CASSARPGSPEAFF. The chain couples TRBV7-2 to TRBJ1-1; maybe TRBD1 (5 bases). Trimming took off 5 bases at V and 6 bases at J, with 16 bases between the two ends. The CDR3 contains 14 residues. Germline CDR1 and CDR2: SGHTA and FQGNSA.

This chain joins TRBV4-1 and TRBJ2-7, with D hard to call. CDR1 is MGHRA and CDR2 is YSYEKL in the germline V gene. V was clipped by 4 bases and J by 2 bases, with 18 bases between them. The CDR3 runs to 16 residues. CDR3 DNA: TGCGCCAGCAGCCCAGCCCCGACGTTTGGGCCCTACGAGCAGTACTTC. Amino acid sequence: CASSPAPTFGPYEQYF.

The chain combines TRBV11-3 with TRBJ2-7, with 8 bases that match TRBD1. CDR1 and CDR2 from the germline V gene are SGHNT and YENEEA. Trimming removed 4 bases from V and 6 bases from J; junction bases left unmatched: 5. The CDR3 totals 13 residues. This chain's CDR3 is CASSWTGRREQYF. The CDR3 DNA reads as TGTGCCAGCAGCTGGACAGGGAGGCGCGAGCAGTACTTC.

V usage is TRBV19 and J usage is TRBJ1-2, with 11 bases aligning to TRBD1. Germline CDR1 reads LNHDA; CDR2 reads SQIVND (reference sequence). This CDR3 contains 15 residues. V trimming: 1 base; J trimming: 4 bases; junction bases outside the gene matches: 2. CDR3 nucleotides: TGTGCCAGTAGTATAGGAGGGACAGGGGGCTATGGCTACACCTTC. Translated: CASSIGGTGGYGYTF.

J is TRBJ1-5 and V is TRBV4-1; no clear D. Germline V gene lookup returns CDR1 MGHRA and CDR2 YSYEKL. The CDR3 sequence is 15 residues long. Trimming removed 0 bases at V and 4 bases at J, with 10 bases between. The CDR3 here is CASSQDWPKNQPQHF. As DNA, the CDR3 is TGCGCCAGCAGCCAAGATTGGCCAAAAAATCAGCCCCAGCATTTT.

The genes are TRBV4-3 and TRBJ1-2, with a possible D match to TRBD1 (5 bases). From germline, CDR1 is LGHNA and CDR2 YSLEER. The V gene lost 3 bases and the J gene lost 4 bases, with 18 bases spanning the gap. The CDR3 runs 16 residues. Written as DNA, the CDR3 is TGCGCCAGCAGCCATCAGATAAGTGCGGGGACCTATGGCTACACCTTC. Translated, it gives CASSHQISAGTYGYTF.

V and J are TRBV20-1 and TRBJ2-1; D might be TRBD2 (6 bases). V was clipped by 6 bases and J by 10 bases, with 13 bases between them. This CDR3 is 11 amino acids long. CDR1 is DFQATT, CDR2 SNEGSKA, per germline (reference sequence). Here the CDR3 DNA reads TGCAGTGCAACCGGGGGATTAGAGCAGTTCTTC. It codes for CSATGGLEQFF.

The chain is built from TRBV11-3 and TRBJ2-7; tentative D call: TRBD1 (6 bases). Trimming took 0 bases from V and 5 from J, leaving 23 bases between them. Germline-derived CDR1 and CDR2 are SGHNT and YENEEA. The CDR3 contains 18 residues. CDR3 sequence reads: CASSLDQWGRGSVDEQYF. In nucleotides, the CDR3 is TGTGCCAGCAGCTTAGATCAGTGGGGCAGGGGATCGGTGGACGAGCAGTACTTC. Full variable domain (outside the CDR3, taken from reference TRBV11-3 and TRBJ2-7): EAGVVQSPRYKIIEKKQPVAFWCNPISGHNTLYWYLQNLGQGPELLIRYENEEAVDDSQLPKDRFSAERLKGVDSTLKIQPAELGDSAVYLCASSLDQWGRGSVDEQYFGPGTRLTVT.

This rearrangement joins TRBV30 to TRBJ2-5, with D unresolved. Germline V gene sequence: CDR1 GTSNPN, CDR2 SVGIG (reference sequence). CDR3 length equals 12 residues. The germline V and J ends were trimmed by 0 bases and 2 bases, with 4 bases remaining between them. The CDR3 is CAWSVGQETQYF. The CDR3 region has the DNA TGTGCCTGGAGTGTCGGGCAAGAGACCCAGTACTTC.

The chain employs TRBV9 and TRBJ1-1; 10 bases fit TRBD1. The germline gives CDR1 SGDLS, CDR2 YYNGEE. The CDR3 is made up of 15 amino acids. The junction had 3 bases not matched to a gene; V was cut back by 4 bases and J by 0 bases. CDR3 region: CASSPGTGVNTEAFF. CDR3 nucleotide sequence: TGTGCCAGCAGCCCCGGGACAGGGGTGAACACTGAAGCTTTCTTT.